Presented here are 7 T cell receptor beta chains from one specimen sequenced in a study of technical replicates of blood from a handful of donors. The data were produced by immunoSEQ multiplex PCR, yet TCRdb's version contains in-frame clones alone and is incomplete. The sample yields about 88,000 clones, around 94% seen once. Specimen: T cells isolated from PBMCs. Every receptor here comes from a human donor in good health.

CDR3 sequence (DNA): TGTGCCAGCAGCTCCCCCTGGGACAGGAGAGACTACGAGCAGTACTTC. Translation: CASSSPWDRRDYEQYF. V is TRBV5-5 and J is TRBJ2-7; 8 bases fit TRBD1. The V and J ends lost 3 bases and 3 bases, in that order; junction bases with no gene match: 11. Germline V gene lookup returns CDR1 SGHKS and CDR2 YYEKEE (reference sequence). The CDR3 runs to 16 residues. Full variable domain (outside the CDR3, taken from reference TRBV5-5 and TRBJ2-7): DAGVTQSPTHLIKTRGQQVTLRCSPISGHKSVSWYQQVLGQGPQFIFQYYEKEERGRGNFPDRFSARQFPNYSSELNVNALLLGDSALYLCASSSPWDRRDYEQYFGPGTRLTVT.

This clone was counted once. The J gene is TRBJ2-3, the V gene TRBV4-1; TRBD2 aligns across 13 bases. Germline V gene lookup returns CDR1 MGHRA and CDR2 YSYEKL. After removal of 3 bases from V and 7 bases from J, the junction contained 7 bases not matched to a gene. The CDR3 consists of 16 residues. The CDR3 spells CASSQAGLAGYYTQYF. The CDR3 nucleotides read TGCGCCAGCAGCCAGGCGGGACTAGCGGGATATTATACGCAGTATTTT.

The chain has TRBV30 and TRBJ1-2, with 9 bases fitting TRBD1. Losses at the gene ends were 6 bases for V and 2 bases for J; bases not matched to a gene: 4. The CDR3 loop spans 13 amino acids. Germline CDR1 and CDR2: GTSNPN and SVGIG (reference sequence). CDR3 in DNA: TGTGCCTGCTCCGGACAGGGGAACTATGGCTACACCTTC. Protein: CACSGQGNYGYTF.

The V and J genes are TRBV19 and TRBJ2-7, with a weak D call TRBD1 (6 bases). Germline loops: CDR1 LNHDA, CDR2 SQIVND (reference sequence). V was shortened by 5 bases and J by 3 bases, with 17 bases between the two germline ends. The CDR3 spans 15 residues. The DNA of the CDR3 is TGTGCCAGTAGTGCTCGGACAGCCAGGTACTACGAGCAGTACTTC. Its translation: CASSARTARYYEQYF.

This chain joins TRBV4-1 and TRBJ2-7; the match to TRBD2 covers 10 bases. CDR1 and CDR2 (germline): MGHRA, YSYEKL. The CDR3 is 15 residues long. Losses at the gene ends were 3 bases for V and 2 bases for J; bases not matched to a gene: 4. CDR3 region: CASSHWTSGTYEQYF. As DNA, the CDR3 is TGCGCCAGCAGCCACTGGACTAGCGGAACCTACGAGCAGTACTTC.

Here the CDR3 reads CATGTIYGYTF. The CDR3 nucleotides are TGTGCCACCGGGACAATCTACGGCTACACCTTC. V and J are TRBV15 and TRBJ1-2; a weak D match, TRBD1 (6 bases). Trimming removed 8 bases from V and 8 bases from J, with 12 bases in between. CDR3 length: 11 residues. In germline, CDR1 is LNHNV, CDR2 YYDKDF (reference sequence). The full variable domain, completed using reference TRBV15 and TRBJ1-2, is DAMVIQNPRYQVTQFGKPVTLSCSQTLNHNVMYWYQQKSSQAPKLLFHYYDKDFNNEADTPDNFQSRRPNTSFCFLDIRSPGLGDTAMYLCATGTIYGYTFGSGTRLTVV.

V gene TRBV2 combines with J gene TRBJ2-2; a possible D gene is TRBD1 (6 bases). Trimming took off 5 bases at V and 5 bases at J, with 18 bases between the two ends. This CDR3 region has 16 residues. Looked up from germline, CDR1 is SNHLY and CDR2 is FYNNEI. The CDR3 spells CASSLQGQPLTGELFF. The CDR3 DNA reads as TGTGCCAGCAGTTTACAGGGCCAGCCCTTAACCGGGGAGCTGTTTTTT.